Shown below are 16 T cell receptor beta chains from a single sample sequenced in a study of blood T cells in healthy people across ages. Using a J-beta primer mix together with a sample-barcoded 5' primer, a second PCR was run for 7 to 11 cycles. TCRdb independently ran MiXCR on the 5' RACE reads; one entry per CDR3 protein. The sample yields about 780,000 distinct CDR3 sequences, about 46% seen once. Sample: blood. The receptors derive from a man aged 80 or over in good health.

The chain has TRBV6-6 and TRBJ2-7, with TRBD1 identical over 8 bases. Per the germline V gene, CDR1 is MNHNY and CDR2 is SVGAGI (reference sequence). Losses at the gene ends were 10 bases for V and 0 bases for J; bases not matched to a gene: 2. The CDR3 length is 12 residues. The CDR3 reads CATQGVSYEQYF. CDR3 nucleotides: TGTGCCACACAGGGGGTCTCCTACGAGCAGTACTTC.

This clonotype was seen once. The genes are TRBV20-1 and TRBJ2-1, with 8 bases lining up with TRBD2. Unmatched junction bases numbered 8, after V lost 3 bases and J lost 4 bases. CDR1 DFQATT and CDR2 SNEGSKA come from the germline V gene (reference sequence). The CDR3 loop spans 15 amino acids. CDR3: CSASGERGWYNEQFF. The CDR3 region has the DNA TGCAGTGCTAGTGGGGAGCGGGGGTGGTACAATGAGCAGTTCTTC.

The CDR3 spells CASSSGVGNIQYF. The CDR3 nucleotides read TGTGCCAGCAGCTCCGGGGTCGGGAACATTCAGTACTTC. This sequence joins TRBV11-2 and TRBJ2-4; a possible D gene is TRBD2 (5 bases). CDR1 is SGHAT and CDR2 is FQNNGV in the germline V gene. CDR3 size: 13 residues. The V and J ends lost 4 bases and 7 bases respectively, with 11 bases between them. Full variable domain (outside the CDR3, taken from reference TRBV11-2 and TRBJ2-4): EAGVAQSPRYKIIEKRQSVAFWCNPISGHATLYWYQQILGQGPKLLIQFQNNGVVDDSQLPKDRFSAERLKGVDSTLKIQPAKLEDSAVYLCASSSGVGNIQYFGAGTRLSVL.

The gene calls are TRBV6-2 or TRBV6-3 and TRBJ2-3, with no clear D. The CDR3 totals 14 residues. The germline gives CDR1 MNHEY, CDR2 SVGEGT. V lost 5 bases and J lost 4, with 13 bases in between. CDR3 sequence: CASSRNTVPDTQYF. The DNA for the CDR3 is TGTGCCAGCAGTCGAAACACGGTCCCAGATACGCAGTATTTT.

This chain uses TRBV9 with TRBJ2-1; 8 bases align to TRBD2. The CDR3 covers 14 residues. The V gene's germline CDR1 is SGDLS and CDR2 YYNGEE. The V and J ends lost 4 bases and 9 bases, in that order; junction bases with no gene match: 9. CDR3 DNA: TGTGCCAGCAGCATGAGCGGGAGTCATTGTGAGCAGTTCTTC. Translation: CASSMSGSHCEQFF.

The chain couples TRBV20-1 to TRBJ2-1; 8 bases map to TRBD2. There are 14 residues in the CDR3. V lost 1 base, J lost 15 bases, and 14 bases stayed unmatched. Germline V gene lookup returns CDR1 DFQATT and CDR2 SNEGSKA (reference sequence). DNA for the CDR3: TGCAGTGCTAGAGGCGCGGCGTTGGCGGGAGGTGTGTTCTTC. This sequence encodes CSARGAALAGGVFF.

This clonotype appeared a few times. The CDR3, as DNA: TGTGCCAGCAGCAATTCGGGCAATAAGGATTCACCCCTCCACTTT. Translated: CASSNSGNKDSPLHF. The J gene is TRBJ1-6, the V gene TRBV28, with D uncertain. This CDR3 has 15 residues. Trimming pared 6 bases from V and 8 bases from J, leaving 17 bases between. Per germline, CDR1 MDHEN and CDR2 SYDVKM. Variable domain in full (rest from reference TRBV28 and TRBJ1-6): DVKVTQSSRYLVKRTGEKVFLECVQDMDHENMFWYRQDPGLGLRLIYFSYDVKMKEKGDIPEGYSVSREKKERFSLILESASTNQTSMYLCASSNSGNKDSPLHFGNGTRLTVT.

The rearrangement joins TRBV4-2 to TRBJ2-1, with 8 bases lining up with TRBD2. V shed 4 bases, J shed 8 bases, and the junction held 19 bases outside the gene matches. Germline V gene lookup returns CDR1 LGHNA and CDR2 YNFKEQ. The CDR3 runs to 18 residues. CDR3 protein: CASSLRHANSGTSYEQFF. The CDR3 DNA is TGTGCCAGCAGCCTCCGGCACGCCAACTCCGGGACTAGTTATGAGCAGTTCTTC.

As concerns this clonotype: A read error is possible here, since a much larger clone lies one base away. The rearrangement joins TRBV12-3 or TRBV12-4 to TRBJ2-7; D is uncertain. This CDR3 contains 12 residues. V lost 6 bases and J lost 3, with 9 bases in between. The CDR3 DNA reads TGTGCCAGCAGGTTGCCCCGCTACGAGCAGTACTTC. Encoded protein: CASRLPRYEQYF.

This chain joins TRBV29-1 and TRBJ2-1; no clear D gene. CDR1 is SQVTM and CDR2 is ANQGSEA in the germline V gene. Between the trimmed V and J ends, which lost 5 bases and 4 bases, there was a span of 12 bases. The CDR3 spans 13 residues. The CDR3 spells CSVNLVHYNEQFF. The CDR3 DNA sequence: TGCAGCGTTAACCTAGTGCATTACAATGAGCAGTTCTTC.

This sequence joins TRBV6-2 or TRBV6-3 and TRBJ2-4, with 10 positions matching TRBD1. This CDR3 spans 15 amino acids. Germline V gene lookup returns CDR1 MNHEY and CDR2 SVGEGT. Germline trimming cut 1 base from V and 8 bases from J; bases unmatched to any gene: 5. The CDR3 here is CASSYFAGTGDIQYF. CDR3 coding DNA: TGTGCCAGCAGTTACTTCGCAGGGACAGGGGACATTCAGTACTTC.

In this sample, this clonotype turned up once. The junction and the germline gene differ at one end; a read error may be behind it. V and J are TRBV9 and TRBJ2-2; TRBD1 matches at 7 bases. CDR3 length: 15 amino acids. The germline gives CDR1 SGDLS, CDR2 YYNGEE. The CDR3 coding sequence is TGTGCCAGCAGCTACGGACAGGCGAACACCGGAGAGCTGTTTTTT. Residues: CASSYGQANTGELFF. The full variable domain, rest sourced from reference TRBV9 and TRBJ2-2, is DSGVTQTPKHLITATGQRVTLRCSPRSGDLSVYWYQQSLDQGLQFLIQYYNGEERAKGNILERFSAQQFPDLHSELNLSSLELGDSALYFCASSYGQANTGELFFGEGSRLTVL.

The chain combines TRBV2 with TRBJ2-1, with 8 bases lining up with TRBD1. The CDR3 contains 14 residues. CDR1 and CDR2 (germline): SNHLY, FYNNEI. V lost 4 bases, J lost 4 bases, and 3 bases stayed unmatched. The CDR3 coding sequence is TGTGCCAGCAGTGGACAGGGGCTATACAATGAGCAGTTCTTC. It codes for CASSGQGLYNEQFF.

This clonotype was seen a few times. The chain uses TRBV7-2 and TRBJ2-3; D is perhaps TRBD2 (5 bases). This CDR3 comprises 15 residues. V lost 5 bases and J lost 3, with 15 bases in between. Germline V gives CDR1 SGHTA, CDR2 FQGNSA. The CDR3 here is CASSPGGLGTDTQYF. The CDR3 DNA reads as TGTGCCAGCAGCCCCGGCGGGCTTGGTACAGATACGCAGTATTTT.

The chain uses TRBV19 and TRBJ2-1; TRBD1 is a possible D gene (6 bases). CDR1 is LNHDA and CDR2 is SQIVND in the germline V gene (reference sequence). V was trimmed by 3 bases and J by 2 bases, leaving 17 bases between them. CDR3 length equals 17 residues. The CDR3 DNA reads as TGTGCCAGTAGTATGGGGGCCCCAAGCGGTACCTACAATGAGCAGTTCTTC. Amino acid sequence: CASSMGAPSGTYNEQFF.

This clonotype was counted a few times. This chain connects TRBV5-1 to TRBJ2-1; D call uncertain. V lost 5 bases and J lost 5, with 8 bases in between. Per germline, CDR1 SGHRS and CDR2 YFSETQ. CDR3 size: 12 residues. DNA for the CDR3: TGCGCCAGCAGGACGGCCGACAATGAGCAGTTCTTC. Translation gives CASRTADNEQFF. The entire variable domain, with the rest obtained from reference TRBV5-1 and TRBJ2-1, is as follows: KAGVTQTPRYLIKTRGQQVTLSCSPISGHRSVSWYQQTPGQGLQFLFEYFSETQRNKGNFPGRFSGRQFSNSRSEMNVSTLELGDSALYLCASRTADNEQFFGPGTRLTVL.